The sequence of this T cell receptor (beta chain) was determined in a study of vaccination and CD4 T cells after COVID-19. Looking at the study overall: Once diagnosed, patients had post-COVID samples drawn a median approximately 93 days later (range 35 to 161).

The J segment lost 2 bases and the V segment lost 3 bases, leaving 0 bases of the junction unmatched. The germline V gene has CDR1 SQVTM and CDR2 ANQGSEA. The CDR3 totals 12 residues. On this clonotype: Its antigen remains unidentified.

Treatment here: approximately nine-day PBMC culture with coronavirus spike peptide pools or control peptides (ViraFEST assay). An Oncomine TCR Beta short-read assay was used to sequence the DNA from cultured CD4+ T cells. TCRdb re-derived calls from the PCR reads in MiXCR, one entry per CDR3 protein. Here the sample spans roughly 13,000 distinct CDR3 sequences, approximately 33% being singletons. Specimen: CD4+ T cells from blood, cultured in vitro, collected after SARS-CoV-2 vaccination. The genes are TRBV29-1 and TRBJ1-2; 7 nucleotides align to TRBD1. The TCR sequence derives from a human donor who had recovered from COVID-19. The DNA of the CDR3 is TGCAGCGTTGAGGGACAGAACTATGGCTACACCTTC. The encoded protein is CSVEGQNYGYTF.